These T cell receptor beta chains were read from a single sample in a study of CD8+CD57+ T cells in acquired aplastic anemia. TCRdb reanalysed the reads using MiXCR and keeps one entry per CDR3 protein. The sample holds about 170,000 distinct CDR3 sequences, 45% to 55% seen once. Sequencing input: sorted CD4+, CD8+, or CD8+CD57+ T cells (not recorded which) from PBMCs. The source of these receptors is a human donor with aplastic anemia. The CDR3 runs from the conserved cysteine through the conserved F or W.

V,J,CDR3
TRBV2,TRBJ2-7,CVSRTRQGDYEQYF
TRBV7-8,TRBJ1-6,CASSFTAGTGGSPLHF
TRBV11-3,TRBJ1-1,CASRTTGTLNTEAFF
TRBV25-1,TRBJ2-1,CASSASSGQFF
TRBV6-1,TRBJ1-3,CASSEGSYSGNTIYF
TRBV2,TRBJ1-2,CASSSQGFYGYTF
TRBV6-2/TRBV6-3,TRBJ2-5,CASSYSVTLRGQGSQETQYF
TRBV2,TRBJ2-7,CASSGLLGYEQYF
TRBV20-1,TRBJ2-2,CSARESYTGELFF
TRBV19,TRBJ1-1,CASSPGRRTTEAFF
TRBV24-1,TRBJ1-1,CATSDRTGRAFF
TRBV6-1,TRBJ1-2,CASSEVGREEGYTF
TRBV3-1,TRBJ1-1,CASSQSGGTGSVNTEAFF
TRBV7-3,TRBJ2-1,CASSLVGDYYNEQFF
TRBV3-1,TRBJ2-7,CASSQGRSRVYEQYF
TRBV7-2,TRBJ2-5,CASSFRLAGGSGTQYF
TRBV11-2,TRBJ2-2,CASSRFSGPNTGELFF
TRBV6-5,TRBJ2-3,CASSYSFVGALDTQYF
TRBV10-3,TRBJ2-1,CAITRDYAYNEQFF
TRBV10-3,TRBJ1-2,CAISESTGASGYGYTF
TRBV12-5,TRBJ1-5,CASGWAVDQPQHF
TRBV3-1,TRBJ1-2,CASSQADGNYGYTF
TRBV6-1,TRBJ1-5,CASRPSLGVANQPQHF
TRBV2,TRBJ1-1,CARAGTANTEAFF
TRBV24-1,TRBJ2-1,CATSDPKREGNEQFF
TRBV12-3/TRBV12-4,TRBJ1-5,CASSKEGQYSNQPQHF
TRBV20-1,TRBJ2-7,CSANQVHKENSYEQYF
TRBV25-1,TRBJ2-1,CASSAGGGPYNEQFF
TRBV6-1,TRBJ2-7,CASSRDSIEQYF
TRBV11-1,TRBJ2-2,CASSSTGFGNTGELFF
TRBV6-5,TRBJ2-2,CASSYRVAVELFF
TRBV3-1,TRBJ1-2,CASSQDPRSSYGYTF
TRBV10-1,TRBJ1-1,CASRRTLGGTEAFF
TRBV15,TRBJ1-1,CATSRDRRGGGTEAFF
TRBV12-3/TRBV12-4,TRBJ1-5,CASSFFPLLADSNQPQHF
TRBV7-8,TRBJ2-5,CASSLDELAGGQTQYF
TRBV2,TRBJ2-1,CATARAGTSYNEQFF
TRBV3-1,TRBJ2-5,CASTQGRGTQYF
TRBV12-3/TRBV12-4,TRBJ2-1,CASSLVGPPNEQFF